This TCR beta chain is drawn from a study of OX40 agonist ivuxolimab in advanced cancers. Produced via immunoSEQ multiplex PCR; TCRdb's table is partial and in-frame only. Among more than 50,000 clones listed, over 80% were seen once. Blood got drawn at baseline, again on cycle 4 day 1, and then on cycle 7 day 1. Germline lookup yields CDR1 SNHLY and CDR2 FYNNEI. CDR3 length: 15 amino acids. Trimming shortened V by 5 bases and J by 4 bases, and 17 bases separated the two germline ends. Whole-study results and caveats: CD4+ and CD8+ blood T cells expanded clonally by week 6 at 0.1 to 3.0 mg/kg. Compared with CD4+, CD8+ T cells on average had more expanded clones.

There are a few counts of this clone. What it binds is unknown. The TCR comes from an adult with an advanced solid tumor such as melanoma, head and neck, liver or kidney cancer. This chain joins TRBV2 and TRBJ1-1; D gene uncertain. Sequences were derived from CD4+ or CD8+ T cells sorted from blood, sampled in a trial of the OX40 agonist ivuxolimab. Written as DNA, the CDR3 is TGTGCCAGCAGTTGGACCAACCCGGAAAGCACTGAAGCTTTCTTT. It is translated as CASSWTNPESTEAFF.